These T cell receptor beta chains were read from a single sample in a study of blood T cells in healthy people across ages. TCRdb used MiXCR to reprocess the 5' RACE reads, holding one entry per CDR3 protein. The table has about 780,000 distinct CDR3 sequences, approximately 65% seen once. Sequencing used blood. The receptor source for this set is a young man in good health. Each CDR3 is given with its conserved first and last residue. A D gene is named only where the DNA matches it firmly. Clone sizes are given selectively: once, few, many, or a class where the clone is expanded.

d_gene: TRBD2
abundance: NA
j_gene: TRBJ2-1
v_gene: TRBV2
CDR3nt: TGTGCCAGCAGTCAGCGGGAGAGGCAGTTCTTC
CDR3aa: CASSQRERQFF

d_gene: NA
abundance: few
j_gene: TRBJ2-1
v_gene: TRBV7-9
CDR3nt: TGTGCCAGCAGCCTTGGGAGGTCGTATGAGCAGTTCTTC
CDR3aa: CASSLGRSYEQFF

d_gene: NA
abundance: NA
j_gene: TRBJ2-3
v_gene: TRBV5-1
CDR3nt: TGCGCCAGCAGCCCCCGGACCTTCCCCATCACAGATACGCAGTATTTT
CDR3aa: CASSPRTFPITDTQYF

d_gene: NA
abundance: NA
j_gene: TRBJ1-5
v_gene: TRBV12-3/TRBV12-4
CDR3nt: TGTGCCAGCAGTTTTGTCAGAGATCAGCCCCAGCATTTT
CDR3aa: CASSFVRDQPQHF

d_gene: NA
abundance: NA
j_gene: TRBJ2-7
v_gene: TRBV3-1
CDR3nt: TGTGCCAGCAGCCAAGATTTTACGGTCACCTACGAGCAGTACTTC
CDR3aa: CASSQDFTVTYEQYF

d_gene: TRBD2
abundance: NA
j_gene: TRBJ2-1
v_gene: TRBV9
CDR3nt: TGTGCCAGCAGCATCTATGTTAGCGGGACTAAGGGCAATGAGCAGTTCTTC
CDR3aa: CASSIYVSGTKGNEQFF

d_gene: TRBD2
abundance: few
j_gene: TRBJ2-7
v_gene: TRBV7-8
CDR3nt: TGTGCCAGCAGCTTTTGGGCGGGGGGGCAGTACTTC
CDR3aa: CASSFWAGGQYF

d_gene: NA
abundance: NA
j_gene: TRBJ2-1
v_gene: TRBV9
CDR3nt: TGTGCCAGCAGCCCCGGGACGCTGATCTACAATGAGCAGTTCTTC
CDR3aa: CASSPGTLIYNEQFF

d_gene: TRBD1
abundance: NA
j_gene: TRBJ1-5
v_gene: TRBV6-2/TRBV6-3
CDR3nt: TGTGCCAGCTGGGGACAGGGAATCGCGGGCAATCAGCCCCAGCATTTT
CDR3aa: CASWGQGIAGNQPQHF

d_gene: NA
abundance: NA
j_gene: TRBJ2-3
v_gene: TRBV7-8
CDR3nt: TGTGCCAGCAGCCCCGGGCTCAGGCTGTATGGAGATACGCAGTATTTT
CDR3aa: CASSPGLRLYGDTQYF

d_gene: NA
abundance: NA
j_gene: TRBJ2-7
v_gene: TRBV4-2
CDR3nt: TGTGCCAGCAGCGCCCGACAGGTTACCTACGAGCAGTACTTC
CDR3aa: CASSARQVTYEQYF

d_gene: NA
abundance: NA
j_gene: TRBJ2-7
v_gene: TRBV15
CDR3nt: TGTGCCACCAGCAGAGATCACGGACGGAGGTTCTCCTACGAGCAGTACTTC
CDR3aa: CATSRDHGRRFSYEQYF

d_gene: NA
abundance: NA
j_gene: TRBJ1-1
v_gene: TRBV3-1
CDR3nt: TGTGCCAGCAGCCCGCCGCCCAAACAGGACTCGAACACTGAAGCTTTCTTT
CDR3aa: CASSPPPKQDSNTEAFF

d_gene: NA
abundance: once
j_gene: TRBJ1-4
v_gene: TRBV28
CDR3nt: TGTGCCAGCAGTGCCCCTTGGACTAATGAAAAACTGTTTTTT
CDR3aa: CASSAPWTNEKLFF

d_gene: NA
abundance: NA
j_gene: TRBJ1-2
v_gene: TRBV5-1
CDR3nt: TGCGCCAGCAGTTCCCTCGGAGAGGTCGGTGGCTACACCTTC
CDR3aa: CASSSLGEVGGYTF

d_gene: TRBD1
abundance: few
j_gene: TRBJ1-2
v_gene: TRBV29-1
CDR3nt: TGCAGCGCCAGGGGGACAGCTACTAACTATGGCTACACCTTC
CDR3aa: CSARGTATNYGYTF

d_gene: NA
abundance: NA
j_gene: TRBJ1-5
v_gene: TRBV10-3
CDR3nt: TGTGCCATCAGCCCAAGGGAGGGAGGCAATCAGCCCCAGCATTTT
CDR3aa: CAISPREGGNQPQHF

d_gene: TRBD2
abundance: NA
j_gene: TRBJ2-3
v_gene: TRBV6-1
CDR3nt: TGTGCCAGCAGTGCGGGAGGTCGGAGAACCGTCCCAGGTGCGCAGTATTTT
CDR3aa: CASSAGGRRTVPGAQYF

d_gene: NA
abundance: few
j_gene: TRBJ1-1
v_gene: TRBV7-6
CDR3nt: TGTGCCAGCAGCCCGGTCAGGGCTAGGTACACTGAAGCTTTCTTT
CDR3aa: CASSPVRARYTEAFF

d_gene: NA
abundance: once
j_gene: TRBJ1-5
v_gene: TRBV12-3/TRBV12-4
CDR3nt: TGTGCCAGCAGTCCCCGTTCTCAGCCCCAGCATTTT
CDR3aa: CASSPRSQPQHF

d_gene: TRBD2
abundance: NA
j_gene: TRBJ2-1
v_gene: TRBV25-1
CDR3nt: TGTGCCAGCAGTAAGGTAGCGGGGAGTTACAATGAGCAGTTCTTC
CDR3aa: CASSKVAGSYNEQFF

d_gene: NA
abundance: once
j_gene: TRBJ2-4
v_gene: TRBV9
CDR3nt: TGTGCCAGCAGCCCGACAGGGGAGGGGGACGGCATTCAGTACTTC
CDR3aa: CASSPTGEGDGIQYF

d_gene: TRBD1
abundance: NA
j_gene: TRBJ1-5
v_gene: TRBV20-1
CDR3nt: TGCAGTGCTCCACAGGGGAACCAGCCCCAGCATTTT
CDR3aa: CSAPQGNQPQHF

d_gene: TRBD2
abundance: NA
j_gene: TRBJ2-2
v_gene: TRBV28
CDR3nt: TGTGCCAGCAGTTTAGGTCGCGGGAGGACCGGGGAGCTGTTTTTT
CDR3aa: CASSLGRGRTGELFF